This T cell receptor (beta chain) comes out of a study of T cell repertoires in cytomegalovirus infection. At the level of the study: Well-studied HLA-B-restricted CMV epitopes were used in the study alongside recently identified HLA-C-restricted ones. Matching HLA type, along with CMV infection, was indicated by public TCR beta signatures.

This clonotype was counted ten times or more. Its antigen remains unidentified. TCRdb called the reads again in MiXCR, with one record for every CDR3 protein. This sample carries roughly 120,000 distinct CDR3 sequences, around 31% of them seen once, and the ten largest clones take roughly 40%. General study results and limits: CMV carriers having the relevant HLA were flagged by cumulative public TCR beta family frequency. HLA-C-restricted, CMV-specific TCR beta clonotypes were dominant ex vivo.

This receptor was obtained from a human donor in good health (CMV status not recorded). Some clones in this sample may be carry-over from other donors' samples. The sample was CD8+ T cells from cultured PBMCs, taken from culture after CMV antigen stimulation.

The CDR3 here is CASSIAQGSGELFF. The CDR3 DNA follows: TGTGCCAGTAGTATCGCCCAGGGGAGCGGGGAGCTGTTTTTT. The V gene is TRBV19, the J gene TRBJ2-2; D may be TRBD1 (6 bases). The CDR3 totals 14 residues. V was cut by 3 bases and J by 7 bases, with 12 bases left in between. Germline V gives CDR1 LNHDA, CDR2 SQIVND (reference sequence).